The 15 T cell receptor beta chains below come from one sample, sequenced in a study of T cell repertoires in cytomegalovirus infection. TCRdb reprocessed the reads via MiXCR and lists one record per CDR3 protein. Of 310,000 or so distinct CDR3 sequences listed, about 17% were seen once; the top ten hold around 12%. Sequencing input: PBMCs. These receptors all stem from a human donor in good health (CMV status not recorded). Some clones in this sample may be carry-over from other donors' samples.

This clonotype was counted many times. The chain couples TRBV7-2 to TRBJ1-3; D not certain. CDR1 and CDR2 from the germline V gene are SGHTA and FQGNSA. Trimming took off 2 bases at V and 2 bases at J, with 13 bases between the two ends. The CDR3 has 16 residues. The CDR3 sequence: CASSLPYGTTGNTIYF. Written as DNA, the CDR3 is TGTGCCAGCAGCTTACCCTACGGTACGACTGGAAACACCATATATTTT. Combining the CDR3 with reference TRBV7-2 and TRBJ1-3 gives the whole variable domain GAGVSQSPSNKVTEKGKDVELRCDPISGHTALYWYRQSLGQGLEFLIYFQGNSAPDKSGLPSDRFSAERTGGSVSTLTIQRTQQEDSAVYLCASSLPYGTTGNTIYFGEGSWLTVV.

The chain uses TRBV4-2 and TRBJ2-3; 9 nucleotides align to TRBD2. Germline CDR1 LGHNA, CDR2 YNFKEQ. This CDR3 region has 18 residues. The junction had 12 bases not matched to a gene; V was cut back by 0 bases and J by 5 bases. CDR3 protein: CASSQEPTGGGALDTQYF. The CDR3 nucleotides are TGTGCCAGCAGCCAAGAACCCACTGGCGGGGGGGCTTTAGATACGCAGTATTTT.

The V call is TRBV2, the J call TRBJ1-6; D perhaps matches TRBD1 (5 bases). Deletions cut 7 bases from V and 5 bases from J, with 9 bases between. This CDR3 comprises 13 residues. Germline V CDR1 and CDR2: SNHLY, FYNNEI. In DNA, the CDR3 is TGTGCCAGCACTGGGGCTGATAATTCACCCCTCCACTTT. Protein sequence: CASTGADNSPLHF.

J is TRBJ2-3 and V is TRBV4-3, with D perhaps TRBD2 (5 bases). The V gene's germline CDR1 is LGHNA and CDR2 YSLEER. CDR3 length equals 13 residues. Trimming shortened V by 4 bases and J by 6 bases, and 11 bases separated the two germline ends. CDR3 DNA: TGCGCCAGCAGCCGAGACTATTTCGATACGCAGTATTTT. This sequence encodes CASSRDYFDTQYF.

In its sample, this clonotype was seen a few times. The J gene is TRBJ2-2, the V gene TRBV10-3; D is ambiguous. CDR1 and CDR2 (germline): ENHRY, SYGVKD. The CDR3 runs to 14 residues. V was shortened by 8 bases and J by 3 bases, with 13 bases between the two germline ends. The CDR3 sequence is CAIAPDTYTGELFF. The CDR3 nucleotides read TGTGCCATCGCGCCCGACACCTACACCGGGGAGCTGTTTTTT.

This clonotype came up many times. The rearrangement links TRBV7-2 to TRBJ2-2, with TRBD2 matching over 10 bases. The CDR3 covers 18 residues. The germline gives CDR1 SGHTA, CDR2 FQGNSA. V dropped 5 bases and J dropped 5; count of bases not matched to a gene: 14. CDR3 region: CASSPPTSGPEQTGELFF. The CDR3 nucleotides are TGTGCCAGCAGCCCCCCGACTAGCGGGCCCGAACAGACCGGGGAGCTGTTTTTT.

The chain combines TRBV4-1 with TRBJ1-6, with 9 nucleotides matching TRBD1. CDR1 is MGHRA, CDR2 YSYEKL, per germline. CDR3 length equals 17 residues. Trimming took 2 bases from V and 9 from J; bases not matched to a gene: 11. The CDR3 DNA reads TGCGCCAGCAGCCAAAATTGGGACAGGGCCTCCTCTTCACCCCTCCACTTT. Translated: CASSQNWDRASSSPLHF.

The chain joins TRBV7-9 to TRBJ2-1; TRBD2 matches at 12 bases. With 5 bases clipped from V and 6 bases from J, the junction kept 11 bases outside the gene matches. This CDR3 spans 17 amino acids. Germline CDR1 SEHNR, CDR2 FQNEAQ (reference sequence). In DNA, the CDR3 is TGTGCCAGCAGCCCCCCCGGACTAGCGGGGCCCTTCAATGAGCAGTTCTTC. Its protein is CASSPPGLAGPFNEQFF.

The chain is built from TRBV6-6 and TRBJ1-5; D might be TRBD1 (6 bases). Germline V lookup: CDR1 MNHNY, CDR2 SVGAGI (reference sequence). Trimming removed 6 bases from V and 6 bases from J, with 12 bases in between. The CDR3 totals 13 residues. The CDR3 bases are TGTGCCAGCAGCGAGGGGGTGCCTCAGCCCCAGCATTTT. Its protein is CASSEGVPQPQHF.

With respect to this clonotype: A much larger clone lies a single base off, so this may be a read error. CDR3 coding DNA: TGTGCCAGCAGCACCCCAGGGGGAACTCAAGCTTTCTTT. It is translated as CASSTPGGTQAFF. The V gene is TRBV7-2, the J gene TRBJ1-1, with TRBD1 matching 7 bases. Germline CDR1 and CDR2: SGHTA and FQGNSA. This CDR3 is 13 amino acids long. V shed 5 bases, J shed 9 bases, and the junction held 9 bases outside the gene matches.

This clonotype was counted at least ten times. This chain links TRBV7-9 with TRBJ2-7; 8 bases match TRBD1. The CDR3 runs 14 residues. Germline CDR1 SEHNR, CDR2 FQNEAQ (reference sequence). V trimming: 5 bases; J trimming: 2 bases; junction bases outside the gene matches: 5. The CDR3 loop is CASSATGGAYEQYF. The CDR3 DNA is TGTGCCAGCAGCGCAACAGGGGGTGCCTACGAGCAGTACTTC.

This clonotype has just a few counts. The gene calls are TRBV7-9 and TRBJ1-4; unclear D gene. The V end was cut by 5 bases, the J end by 7 bases, with 14 bases between. Germline assignment: CDR1 SEHNR and CDR2 FQNEAQ (reference sequence). The CDR3 loop spans 14 amino acids. For the CDR3, the DNA is TGTGCCAGCAGCCCCGAAGGACGCGGTGAAAAACTGTTTTTT. It translates to CASSPEGRGEKLFF.

The gene calls are TRBV29-1 and TRBJ1-3; TRBD1 matches at 8 bases. J lost 0 bases, V lost 6 bases, and 4 bases had no gene match. Germline lookup yields CDR1 SQVTM and CDR2 ANQGSEA. The CDR3 is made up of 14 amino acids. CDR3 coding DNA: TGCAGCGTGCGACAGGGGAACTCTGGAAACACCATATATTTT. This sequence encodes CSVRQGNSGNTIYF.

This clonotype was found many times. The chain joins TRBV7-8 to TRBJ2-2; D possibly corresponds to TRBD2 (6 bases). From germline, CDR1 is SGHVS and CDR2 FQNEAQ. Trimming left V 1 base short and J 5 bases short, with 14 bases between. The CDR3 is 16 residues long. Written as DNA, the CDR3 is TGTGCCAGCAGCTTAGACTTCCGTGGAGGGACCGGGGAGCTGTTTTTT. This translates into CASSLDFRGGTGELFF.

This clonotype has at least ten counts. The J gene is TRBJ2-5, the V gene TRBV12-3 or TRBV12-4, with D tentatively TRBD1 (6 bases). The length of the CDR3 is 13 residues. V lost 7 bases to trimming and J lost 2 bases, with 11 bases between them. The CDR3 loop reads CASKGHPQETQYF. In nucleotides, the CDR3 is TGTGCCAGCAAGGGACACCCTCAAGAGACCCAGTACTTC.